Described below is a single T cell receptor (beta chain) sequence and its context. Its specificity is not known. The data are from a study of cytotoxic CD8 clonotypes in ibrutinib-treated CLL. Study details: Of a cohort that held some twelve relapsed/refractory and 15 treatment-naive patients, 17 to 18 were IGHV unmutated. Response samples were drawn at a median of about 13 months of treatment, range 6 to 36.

Germline CDR1 KGHSH, CDR2 LQKENI. The V gene lost 2 bases and the J gene lost 1 base, with 14 bases spanning the gap. CDR3 length equals 16 residues. Whole-study results and caveats: Under therapy, public clonotypes either contracted or stayed stable, and they were uncommon.

Sequencing used immunoSEQ multiplex PCR; TCRdb keeps in-frame clones, though not all of them. This sample has about 140,000 clones, with about 70% found just once. The material sequenced was PBMCs, taken after 24 months of ibrutinib treatment. This chain uses TRBV18 with TRBJ1-1; D might be TRBD1 (5 bases). The clonotype comes from a human donor with chronic lymphocytic leukemia. This CDR3 is CASSPSGGARNTEAFF. The DNA of the CDR3 is TGTGCCAGCTCACCAAGTGGCGGGGCGAGGAACACTGAAGCTTTCTTT.